The TCR beta chain described here comes from a study of PD-1 blockade in classical Hodgkin lymphoma. Study-wide points: It was reported that newly diagnosed patients had less baseline TCR diversity than healthy donors. Compared with baseline, CD4+ but not CD8+ TCR diversity had risen significantly by C4D1. Exclusion removed patients who began nivolumab under 1 year after ASCT.

Time point described: cycle 4 day 1 (C4D1), after more than five weeks of nivolumab. All the patients suffered relapse after autologous stem cell transplantation, and brentuximab vedotin exposure differed. Here immunoSEQ multiplex PCR was the method, and the copy in TCRdb shows in-frame clones only, minus some. The sample shows approximately 20,000 clones, 76% of them seen only once. As to this clone: Its specificity is not known.

CDR1 and CDR2 from the germline V gene are SGHNT and YYREEE (reference sequence). The CDR3 runs to 14 residues. This receptor was obtained from a human donor with classical Hodgkin lymphoma. The source material was peripheral blood mononuclear cells (PBMCs), sampled before the fourth cycle of nivolumab. The rearrangement links TRBV5-4 to TRBJ2-5, with 10 bases lining up with TRBD1. The J call is uncertain, as TRBJ2-7 better fits the DNA end. CDR3: CASSLDRGVHEQYF. In DNA form, the CDR3 reads TGTGCCAGTTCCTTGGACAGGGGGGTCCACGAGCAGTACTTC.